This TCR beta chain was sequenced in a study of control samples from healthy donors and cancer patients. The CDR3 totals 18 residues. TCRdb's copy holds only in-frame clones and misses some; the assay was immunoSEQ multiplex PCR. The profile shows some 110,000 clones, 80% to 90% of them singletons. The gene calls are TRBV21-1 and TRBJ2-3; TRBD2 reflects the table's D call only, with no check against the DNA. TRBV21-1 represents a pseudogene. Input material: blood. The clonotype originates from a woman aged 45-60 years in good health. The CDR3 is CASSPLAFLAGGTDTQYF. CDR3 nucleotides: TGTGCCAGCAGCCCCCTGGCCTTCCTAGCGGGGGGCACAGATACGCAGTATTTT.